The sequence of this T cell receptor beta chain was determined in a study of shared clonotypes between healthy human individuals. Per the germline V gene, CDR1 is GTSNPN and CDR2 is SVGIG (reference sequence). V lost 0 bases and J lost 4; bases outside the gene matches: 20. The CDR3 sequence is 19 residues long. TCRdb's table, derived via immunoSEQ multiplex PCR, lists solely in-frame clones and lacks some. This repertoire shows 600,000 to 750,000 clones, roughly 72% found once; its top ten account for over 1.5%. This clone was observed once. The specimen sequenced was memory CD4+ T cells sorted from blood. As to subset: CD45RA-negative fraction. This chain links TRBV30 with TRBJ1-1; 7 bases are a match to TRBD1. The TCR sequence derives from a woman aged 25 to 45 in good health. The CDR3 protein is CAWSVGPLGKQGLSTEAFF. The CDR3 DNA reads TGTGCCTGGAGTGTAGGGCCTTTGGGAAAACAGGGGTTGAGCACTGAAGCTTTCTTT.